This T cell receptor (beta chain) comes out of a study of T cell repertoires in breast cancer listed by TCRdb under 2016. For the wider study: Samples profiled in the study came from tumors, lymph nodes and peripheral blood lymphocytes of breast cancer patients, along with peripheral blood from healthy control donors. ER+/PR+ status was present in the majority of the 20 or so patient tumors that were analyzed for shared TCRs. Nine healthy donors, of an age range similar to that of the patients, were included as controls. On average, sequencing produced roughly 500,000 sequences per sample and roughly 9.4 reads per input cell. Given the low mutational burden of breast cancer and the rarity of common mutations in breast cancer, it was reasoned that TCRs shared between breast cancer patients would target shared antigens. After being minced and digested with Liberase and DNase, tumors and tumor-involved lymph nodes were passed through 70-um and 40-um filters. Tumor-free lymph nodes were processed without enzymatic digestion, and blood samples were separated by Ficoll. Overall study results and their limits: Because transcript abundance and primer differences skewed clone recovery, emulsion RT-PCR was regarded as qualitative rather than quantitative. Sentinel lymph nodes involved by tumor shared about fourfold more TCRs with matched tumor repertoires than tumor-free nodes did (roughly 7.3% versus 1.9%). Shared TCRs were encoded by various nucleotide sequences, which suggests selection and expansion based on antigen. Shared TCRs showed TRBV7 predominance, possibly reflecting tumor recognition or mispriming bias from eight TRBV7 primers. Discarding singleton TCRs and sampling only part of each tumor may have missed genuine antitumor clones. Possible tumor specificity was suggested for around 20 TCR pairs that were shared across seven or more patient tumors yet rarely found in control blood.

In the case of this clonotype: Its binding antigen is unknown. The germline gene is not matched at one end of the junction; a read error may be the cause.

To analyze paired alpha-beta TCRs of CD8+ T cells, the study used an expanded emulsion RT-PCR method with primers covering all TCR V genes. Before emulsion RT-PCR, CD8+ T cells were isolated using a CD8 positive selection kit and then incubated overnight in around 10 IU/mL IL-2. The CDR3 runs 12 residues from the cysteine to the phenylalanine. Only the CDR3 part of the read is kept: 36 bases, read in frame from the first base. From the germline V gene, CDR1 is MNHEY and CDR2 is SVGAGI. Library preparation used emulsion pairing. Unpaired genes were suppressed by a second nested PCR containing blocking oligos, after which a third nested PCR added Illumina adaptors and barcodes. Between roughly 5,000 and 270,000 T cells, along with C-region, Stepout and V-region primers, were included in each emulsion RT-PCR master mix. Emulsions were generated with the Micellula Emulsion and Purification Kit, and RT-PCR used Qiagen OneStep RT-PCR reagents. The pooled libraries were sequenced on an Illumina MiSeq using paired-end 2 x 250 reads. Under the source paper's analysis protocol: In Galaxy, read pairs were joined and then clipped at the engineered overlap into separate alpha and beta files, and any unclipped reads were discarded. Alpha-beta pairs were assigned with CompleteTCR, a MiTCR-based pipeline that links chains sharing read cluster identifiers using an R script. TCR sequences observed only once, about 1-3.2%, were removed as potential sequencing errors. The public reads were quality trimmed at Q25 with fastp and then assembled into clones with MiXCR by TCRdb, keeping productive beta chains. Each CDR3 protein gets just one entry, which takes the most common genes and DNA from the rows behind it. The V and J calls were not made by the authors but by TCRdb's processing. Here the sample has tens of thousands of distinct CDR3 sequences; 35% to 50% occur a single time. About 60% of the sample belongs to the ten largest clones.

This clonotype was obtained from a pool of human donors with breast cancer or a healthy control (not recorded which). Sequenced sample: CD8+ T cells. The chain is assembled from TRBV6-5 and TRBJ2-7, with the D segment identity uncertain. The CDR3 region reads CASGKVLYAQYF. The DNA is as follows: TGTGCCAGCGGCAAGGTACTCTACGCGCAGTACTTC.